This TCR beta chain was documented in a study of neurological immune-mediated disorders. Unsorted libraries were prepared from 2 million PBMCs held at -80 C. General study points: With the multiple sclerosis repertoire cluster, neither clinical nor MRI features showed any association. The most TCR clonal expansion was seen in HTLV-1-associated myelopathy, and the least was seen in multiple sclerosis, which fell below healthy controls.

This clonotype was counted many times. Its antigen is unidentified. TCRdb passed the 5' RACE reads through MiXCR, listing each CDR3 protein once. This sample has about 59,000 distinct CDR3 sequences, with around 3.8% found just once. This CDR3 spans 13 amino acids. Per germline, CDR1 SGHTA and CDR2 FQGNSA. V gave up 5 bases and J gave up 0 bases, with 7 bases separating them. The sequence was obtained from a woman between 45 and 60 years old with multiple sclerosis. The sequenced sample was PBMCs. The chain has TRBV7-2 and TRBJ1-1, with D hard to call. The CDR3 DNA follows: TGTGCCAGCAGCCCAGGAATGAACACTGAAGCTTTCTTT. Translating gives CASSPGMNTEAFF.